These 2 T cell receptor beta chains were all obtained from the same sample, sequenced in a study of tumor-infiltrating lymphocytes in primary liver carcinoma. Joint extraction of RNA and DNA used 20-30 mg of bulk tissue that was unsorted. A primer in the constant region served to generate TCR beta cDNA from approximately 460 ng of total RNA. Slightly modified ARM-PCR with three nested multiplex PCR rounds yielded TCR beta libraries. TRBV1-TRBV30 forward primers paired with a C-beta reverse primer drove the first two PCR rounds, about 10 cycles each. Using its own MiXCR run on the multiplex PCR reads, TCRdb lists one record per CDR3 protein. The table includes 60,000 or so distinct CDR3 sequences, 65% to 80% detected once. The material sequenced was liver tumor tissue from sampling region 2. Subset meaning: tumor region T2, inferior pole. All receptors derive from a man aged 35 to 55 with primary liver carcinoma and hepatitis B virus infection.

Concerning this clonotype: The junction shows a germline mismatch at one end, possibly a read error. The chain combines TRBV7-9 with TRBJ2-1, with D possibly TRBD1 on 6 matching bases. The CDR3 is made up of 17 amino acids. CDR1 is SEHNR and CDR2 is FQNEAQ in the germline V gene (reference sequence). DNA of the CDR3: TGTGTCAGCAGCTTACCAAATCAGGGGCCTAAAACAAATGATCAGTTCTTC. Its protein product is CVSSLPNQGPKTNDQFF.

As to this clonotype: Because the CDR3 is missing its conserved closing phenylalanine or tryptophan, this is likely a read error. The chain has TRBV11-1 and TRBJ1-6, with a tentative D call TRBD1 (5 bases). The CDR3 spans 13 residues. V was cut by 5 bases and J by 8 bases, with 10 bases left in between. CDR1 is SGHAT, CDR2 FQDESV, per germline (reference sequence). The CDR3 DNA is TGTGCCAGCAGCCGGACACTGGATTCACCCCTCCACTTG. Its protein product is CASSRTLDSPLHL.